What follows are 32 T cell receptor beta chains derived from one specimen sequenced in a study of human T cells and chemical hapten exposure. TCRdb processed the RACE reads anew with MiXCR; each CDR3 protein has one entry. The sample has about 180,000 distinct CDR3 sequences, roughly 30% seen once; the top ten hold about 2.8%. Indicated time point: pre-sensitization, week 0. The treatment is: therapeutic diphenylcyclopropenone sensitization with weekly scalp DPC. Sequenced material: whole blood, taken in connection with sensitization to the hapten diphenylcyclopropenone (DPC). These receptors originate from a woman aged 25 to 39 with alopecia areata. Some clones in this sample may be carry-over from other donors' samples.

CDR3 residues: CSVEDPATTVRPVNTEAFF. DNA for the CDR3: TGCAGCGTTGAAGACCCAGCGACGACAGTCCGACCTGTGAACACTGAAGCTTTCTTT. The rearrangement joins TRBV29-1 to TRBJ1-1; possible D gene TRBD1, 5 bases. Trimming removed 0 bases at V and 0 bases at J, with 23 bases between. The CDR3 extends over 19 amino acids. Germline CDR1 and CDR2: SQVTM and ANQGSEA.

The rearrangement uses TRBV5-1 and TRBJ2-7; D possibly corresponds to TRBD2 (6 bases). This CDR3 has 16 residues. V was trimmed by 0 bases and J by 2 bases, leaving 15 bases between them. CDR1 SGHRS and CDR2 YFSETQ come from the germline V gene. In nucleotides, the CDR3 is TGCGCCAGCAGCTTGGGGAATAGCGGCCCTCCCTACGAGCAGTACTTC. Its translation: CASSLGNSGPPYEQYF.

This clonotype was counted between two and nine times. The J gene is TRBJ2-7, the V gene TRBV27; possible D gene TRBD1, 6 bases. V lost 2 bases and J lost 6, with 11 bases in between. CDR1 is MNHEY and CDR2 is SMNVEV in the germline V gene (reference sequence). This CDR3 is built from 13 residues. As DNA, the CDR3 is TGTGCCAGCAGTTTAGCAGGGGTGGGCGAGCAGTACTTC. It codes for CASSLAGVGEQYF.

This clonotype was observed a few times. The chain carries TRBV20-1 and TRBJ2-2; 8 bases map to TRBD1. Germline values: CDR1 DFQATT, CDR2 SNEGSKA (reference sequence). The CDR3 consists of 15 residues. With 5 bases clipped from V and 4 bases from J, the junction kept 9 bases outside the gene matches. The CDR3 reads CSASIQGASTGELFF. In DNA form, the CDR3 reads TGCAGTGCTTCCATCCAGGGGGCTAGCACCGGGGAGCTGTTTTTT.

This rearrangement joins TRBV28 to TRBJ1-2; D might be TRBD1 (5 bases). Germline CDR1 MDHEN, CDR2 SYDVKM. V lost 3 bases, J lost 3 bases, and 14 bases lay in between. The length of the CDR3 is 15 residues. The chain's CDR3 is CASSFRGVGYYGYTF. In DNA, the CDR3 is TGTGCCAGCAGTTTTCGGGGGGTAGGTTACTATGGCTACACCTTC.

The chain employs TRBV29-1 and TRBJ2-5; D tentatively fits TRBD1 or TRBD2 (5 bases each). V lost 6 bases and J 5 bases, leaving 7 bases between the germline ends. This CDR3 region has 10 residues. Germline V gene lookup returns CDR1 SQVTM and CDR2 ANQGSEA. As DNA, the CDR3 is TGCAGCGTGGGGGACGAGACCCAGTACTTC. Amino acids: CSVGDETQYF.

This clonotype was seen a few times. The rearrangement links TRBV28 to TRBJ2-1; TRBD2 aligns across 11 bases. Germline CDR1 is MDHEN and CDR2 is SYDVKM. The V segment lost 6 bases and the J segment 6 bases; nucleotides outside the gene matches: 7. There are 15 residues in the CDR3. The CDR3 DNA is TGTGCCAGCAGCTTAGCGGGAGGGCCGGGCAATGAGCAGTTCTTC. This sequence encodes CASSLAGGPGNEQFF. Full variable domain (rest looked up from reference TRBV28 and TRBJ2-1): DVKVTQSSRYLVKRTGEKVFLECVQDMDHENMFWYRQDPGLGLRLIYFSYDVKMKEKGDIPEGYSVSREKKERFSLILESASTNQTSMYLCASSLAGGPGNEQFFGPGTRLTVL.

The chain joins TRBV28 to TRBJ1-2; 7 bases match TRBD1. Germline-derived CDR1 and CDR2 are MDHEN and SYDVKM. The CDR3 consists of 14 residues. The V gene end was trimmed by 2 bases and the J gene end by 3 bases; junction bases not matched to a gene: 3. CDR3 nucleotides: TGTGCCAGCAGTTTAACAGGGGAGTACTATGGCTACACCTTC. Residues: CASSLTGEYYGYTF.

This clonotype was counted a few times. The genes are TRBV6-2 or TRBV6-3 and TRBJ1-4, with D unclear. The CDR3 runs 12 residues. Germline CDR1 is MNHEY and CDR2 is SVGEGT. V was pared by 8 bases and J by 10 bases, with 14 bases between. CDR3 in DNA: TGTGCCAGCGGTCGAAACACGGGAAAACTGTTTTTT. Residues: CASGRNTGKLFF.

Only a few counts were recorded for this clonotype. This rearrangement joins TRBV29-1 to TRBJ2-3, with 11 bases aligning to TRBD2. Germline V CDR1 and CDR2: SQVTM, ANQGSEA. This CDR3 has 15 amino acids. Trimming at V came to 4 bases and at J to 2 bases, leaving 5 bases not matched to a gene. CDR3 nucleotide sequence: TGCAGCGTTGTAGTTAGCGGGGGGGCCACAGATACGCAGTATTTT. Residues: CSVVVSGGATDTQYF.

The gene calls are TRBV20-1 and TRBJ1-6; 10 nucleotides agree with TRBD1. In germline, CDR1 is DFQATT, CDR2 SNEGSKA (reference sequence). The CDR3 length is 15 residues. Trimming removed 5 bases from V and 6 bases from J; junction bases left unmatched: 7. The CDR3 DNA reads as TGCAGTGCTGGTGACAGGGGGCGACCTAATTCACCCCTCCACTTT. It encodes CSAGDRGRPNSPLHF.

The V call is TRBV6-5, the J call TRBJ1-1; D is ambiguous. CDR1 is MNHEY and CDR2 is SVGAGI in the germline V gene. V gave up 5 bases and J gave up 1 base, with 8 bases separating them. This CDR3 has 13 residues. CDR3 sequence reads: CASSLQANTEAFF. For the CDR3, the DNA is TGTGCCAGCAGTCTACAAGCGAACACTGAAGCTTTCTTT.

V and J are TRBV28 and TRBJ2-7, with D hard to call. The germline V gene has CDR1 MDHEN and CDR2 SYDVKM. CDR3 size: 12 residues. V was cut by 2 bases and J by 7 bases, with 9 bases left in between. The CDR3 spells CASSLSLWEQYF. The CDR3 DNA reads TGTGCCAGCAGTTTAAGCCTTTGGGAGCAGTACTTC.

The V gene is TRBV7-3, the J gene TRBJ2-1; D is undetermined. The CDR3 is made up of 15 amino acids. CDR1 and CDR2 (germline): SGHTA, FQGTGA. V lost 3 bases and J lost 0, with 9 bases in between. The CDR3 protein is CASSFDTNSYNEQFF. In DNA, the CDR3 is TGTGCCAGCAGCTTCGACACCAACTCCTACAATGAGCAGTTCTTC.

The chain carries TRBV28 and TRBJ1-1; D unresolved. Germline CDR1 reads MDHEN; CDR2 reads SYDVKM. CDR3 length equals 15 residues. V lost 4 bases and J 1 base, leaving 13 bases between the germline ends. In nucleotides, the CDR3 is TGTGCCAGCAGTTCCCCCGGACGGGAGAACACTGAAGCTTTCTTT. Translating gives CASSSPGRENTEAFF.

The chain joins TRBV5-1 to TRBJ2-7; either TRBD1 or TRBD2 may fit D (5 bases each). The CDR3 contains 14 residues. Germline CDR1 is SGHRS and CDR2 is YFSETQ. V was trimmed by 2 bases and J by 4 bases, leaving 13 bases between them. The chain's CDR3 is CASSFGDLSYEQYF. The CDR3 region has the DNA TGCGCCAGCAGCTTTGGGGACCTATCGTACGAGCAGTACTTC.

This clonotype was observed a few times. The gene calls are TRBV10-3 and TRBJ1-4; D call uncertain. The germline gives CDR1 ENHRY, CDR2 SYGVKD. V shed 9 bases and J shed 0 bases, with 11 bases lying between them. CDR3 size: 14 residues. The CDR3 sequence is CAISPGSTNEKLFF. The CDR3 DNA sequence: TGTGCCATTTCTCCGGGGTCAACTAATGAAAAACTGTTTTTT.

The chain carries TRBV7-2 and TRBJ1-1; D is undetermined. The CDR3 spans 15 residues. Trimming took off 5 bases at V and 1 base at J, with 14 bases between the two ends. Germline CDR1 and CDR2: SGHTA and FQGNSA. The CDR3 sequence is CASSDTWSGNTEAFF. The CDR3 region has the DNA TGTGCCAGCAGCGATACCTGGTCGGGGAACACTGAAGCTTTCTTT. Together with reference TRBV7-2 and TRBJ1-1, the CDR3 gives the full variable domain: GAGVSQSPSNKVTEKGKDVELRCDPISGHTALYWYRQSLGQGLEFLIYFQGNSAPDKSGLPSDRFSAERTGGSVSTLTIQRTQQEDSAVYLCASSDTWSGNTEAFFGQGTRLTVV.

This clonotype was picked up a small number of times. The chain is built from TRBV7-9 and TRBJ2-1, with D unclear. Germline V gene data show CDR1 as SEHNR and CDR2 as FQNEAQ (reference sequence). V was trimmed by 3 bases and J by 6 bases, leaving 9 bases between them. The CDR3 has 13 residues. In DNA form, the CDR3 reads TGTGCCAGCAGCTTGGGCCCGACCAATGAGCAGTTCTTC. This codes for CASSLGPTNEQFF.

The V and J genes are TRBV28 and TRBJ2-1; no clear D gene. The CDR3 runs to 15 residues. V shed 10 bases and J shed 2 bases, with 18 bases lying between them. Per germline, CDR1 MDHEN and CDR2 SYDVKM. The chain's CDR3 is CATRKGARTYNEQFF. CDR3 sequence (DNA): TGTGCCACCAGAAAGGGCGCTCGAACCTACAATGAGCAGTTCTTC.

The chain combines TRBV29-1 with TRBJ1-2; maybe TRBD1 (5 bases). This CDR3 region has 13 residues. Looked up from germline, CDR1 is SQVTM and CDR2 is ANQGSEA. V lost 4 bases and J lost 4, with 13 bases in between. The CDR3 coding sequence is TGCAGCGTTGTTGGGGCTGAGGGCTATGGCTACACCTTC. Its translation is CSVVGAEGYGYTF.

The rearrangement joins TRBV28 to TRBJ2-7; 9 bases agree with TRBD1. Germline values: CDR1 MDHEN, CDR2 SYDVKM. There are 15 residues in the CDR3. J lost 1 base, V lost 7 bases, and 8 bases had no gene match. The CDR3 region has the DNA TGTGCCAGCAACTGGGGACAGGGTTTTTCCTACGAGCAGTACTTC. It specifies CASNWGQGFSYEQYF.

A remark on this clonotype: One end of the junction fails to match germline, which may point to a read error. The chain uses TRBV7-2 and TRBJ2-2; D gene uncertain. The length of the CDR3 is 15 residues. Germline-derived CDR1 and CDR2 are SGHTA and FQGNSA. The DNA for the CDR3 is TGTGTCAGCAGCCTGGGAAGGGTGAACACCGGGGAGCTGTTTTTT. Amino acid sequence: CVSSLGRVNTGELFF.

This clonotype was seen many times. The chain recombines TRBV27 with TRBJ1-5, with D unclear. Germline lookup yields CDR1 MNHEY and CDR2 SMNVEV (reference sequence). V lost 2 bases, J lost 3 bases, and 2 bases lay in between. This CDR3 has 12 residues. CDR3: CASSLPNQPQHF. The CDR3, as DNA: TGTGCCAGCAGTTTACCCAATCAGCCCCAGCATTTT.

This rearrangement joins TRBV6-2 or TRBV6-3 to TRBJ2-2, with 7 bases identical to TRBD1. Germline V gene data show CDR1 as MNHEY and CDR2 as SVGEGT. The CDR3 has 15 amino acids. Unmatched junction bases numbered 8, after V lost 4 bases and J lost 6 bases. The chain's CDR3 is CASSFGQVSAGELFF. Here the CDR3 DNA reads TGTGCCAGCAGTTTCGGACAGGTTAGCGCCGGGGAGCTGTTTTTT.

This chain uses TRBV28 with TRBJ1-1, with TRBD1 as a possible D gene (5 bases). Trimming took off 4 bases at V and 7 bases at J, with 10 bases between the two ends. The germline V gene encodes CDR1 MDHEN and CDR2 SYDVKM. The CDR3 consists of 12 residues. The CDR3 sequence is CASSSGLDEAFF. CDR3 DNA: TGTGCCAGCAGTTCAGGGTTGGATGAAGCTTTCTTT.

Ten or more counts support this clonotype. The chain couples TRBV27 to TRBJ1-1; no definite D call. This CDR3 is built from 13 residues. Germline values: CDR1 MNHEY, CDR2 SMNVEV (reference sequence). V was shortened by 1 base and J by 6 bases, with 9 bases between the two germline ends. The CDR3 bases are TGTGCCAGCAGTTTATTGGGGAGCCCTGAAGCTTTCTTT. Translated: CASSLLGSPEAFF.

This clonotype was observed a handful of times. This CDR3 is CSVDAGTGEKLFF. CDR3 nucleotides: TGCAGCGTCGATGCGGGGACAGGTGAAAAACTGTTTTTT. This chain joins TRBV29-1 and TRBJ1-4, with 8 positions matching TRBD1. The CDR3 consists of 13 residues. V trimming: 6 bases; J trimming: 7 bases; junction bases outside the gene matches: 7. Looked up from germline, CDR1 is SQVTM and CDR2 is ANQGSEA.

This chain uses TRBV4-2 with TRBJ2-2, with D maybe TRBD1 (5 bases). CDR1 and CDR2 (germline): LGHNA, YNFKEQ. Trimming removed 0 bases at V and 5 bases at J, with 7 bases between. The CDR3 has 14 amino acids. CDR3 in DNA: TGTGCCAGCAGCCAAGAGGCAGGGACCGGGGAGCTGTTTTTT. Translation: CASSQEAGTGELFF.

Here the CDR3 reads CASSQARLGEQFF. CDR3 coding DNA: TGTGCCAGCAGCCAAGCCCGCCTTGGTGAGCAGTTCTTC. The chain employs TRBV3-1 and TRBJ2-1; D is uncertain. Trimming took off 1 base at V and 9 bases at J, with 10 bases between the two ends. This CDR3 spans 13 amino acids. Germline V gene data show CDR1 as LGHDT and CDR2 as YNNKEL (reference sequence).

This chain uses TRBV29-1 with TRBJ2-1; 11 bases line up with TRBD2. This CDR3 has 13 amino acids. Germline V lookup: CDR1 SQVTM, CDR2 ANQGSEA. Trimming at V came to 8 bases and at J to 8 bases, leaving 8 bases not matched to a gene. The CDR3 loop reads CSTEGTSGDEQFF. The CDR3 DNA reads TGCAGCACGGAAGGGACTAGCGGCGATGAGCAGTTCTTC.

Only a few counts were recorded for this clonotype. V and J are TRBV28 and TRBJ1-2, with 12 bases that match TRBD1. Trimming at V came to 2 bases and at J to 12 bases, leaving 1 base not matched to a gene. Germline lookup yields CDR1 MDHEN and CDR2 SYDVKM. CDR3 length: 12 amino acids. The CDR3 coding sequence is TGTGCCAGCAGTTTAGGGACAGGGGGCGACACCTTC. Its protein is CASSLGTGGDTF.